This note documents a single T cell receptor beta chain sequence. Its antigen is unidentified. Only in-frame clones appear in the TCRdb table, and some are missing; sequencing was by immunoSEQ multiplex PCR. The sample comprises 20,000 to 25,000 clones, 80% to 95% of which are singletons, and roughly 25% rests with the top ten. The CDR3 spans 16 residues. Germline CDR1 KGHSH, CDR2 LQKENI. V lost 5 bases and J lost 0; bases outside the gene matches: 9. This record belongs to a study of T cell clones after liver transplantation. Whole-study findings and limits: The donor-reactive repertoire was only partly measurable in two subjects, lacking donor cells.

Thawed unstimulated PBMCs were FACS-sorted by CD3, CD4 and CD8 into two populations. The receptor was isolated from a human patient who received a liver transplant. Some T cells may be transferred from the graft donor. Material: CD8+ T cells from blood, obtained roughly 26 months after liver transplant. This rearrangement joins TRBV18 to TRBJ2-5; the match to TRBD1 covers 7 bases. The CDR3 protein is CASSNPGQNNQETQYF. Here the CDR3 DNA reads TGTGCCAGCTCAAATCCGGGACAGAACAACCAAGAGACCCAGTACTTC.